Below, 25 T cell receptor beta chains from the same sample are listed, as sequenced in a study of CD8 T cells in ankylosing spondylitis. These TCRs' antigens remain unknown. One entry per CDR3 protein results from TCRdb running MiXCR on the 5' RACE reads. In the table there are 470,000 or so distinct CDR3 sequences, 20% to 30% of which are singletons. Study-wide results and caveats: A TCR beta motif of fewer than 10 highly homologous variants seemed to mark ankylosing spondylitis blood.

Sequenced material: blood, either unsorted or a sorted T cell fraction (not recorded which). The receptors shown here come from a male donor with ankylosing spondylitis.

The chain has TRBV11-2 and TRBJ2-3; the D call may be TRBD1 or TRBD2 (6 bases each). Germline lookup yields CDR1 SGHAT and CDR2 FQNNGV. Trimming took 5 bases from V and 3 from J, leaving 24 bases between them. The CDR3 is made up of 18 amino acids. The CDR3 region is CASSLGRAGGRSTDTQYF. CDR3 coding DNA: TGTGCCAGCAGCCTGGGGCGGGCTGGGGGGCGTTCTACAGATACGCAGTATTTT.

This clonotype has only one observation. This rearrangement joins TRBV6-2 or TRBV6-3 to TRBJ2-5; the match to TRBD1 covers 7 bases. The junction had 8 bases not matched to a gene; V was cut back by 4 bases and J by 3 bases. The CDR3 loop spans 15 amino acids. Germline loops: CDR1 MNHEY, CDR2 SVGEGT. The CDR3 sequence is CASSSTGTDKETQYF. The DNA of the CDR3 is TGTGCCAGCAGTTCCACCGGGACAGACAAAGAGACCCAGTACTTC.

This clonotype appeared a few times. The gene calls are TRBV12-3 or TRBV12-4 and TRBJ1-6; D perhaps matches TRBD1 (5 bases). The V end was cut by 0 bases, the J end by 6 bases, with 6 bases between. This CDR3 comprises 14 residues. The CDR3 DNA is TGTGCCAGCAGTTTAGCGACAGCTAATTCACCCCTCCACTTT. Protein product: CASSLATANSPLHF.

The rearrangement links TRBV5-1 to TRBJ2-7; tentative D call: TRBD2 (6 bases). The V and J ends lost 7 bases and 0 bases respectively, with 14 bases between them. CDR3 size: 14 residues. Germline V lookup: CDR1 SGHRS, CDR2 YFSETQ. The CDR3 here is CASRVASDSYEQYV. The CDR3 bases are TGCGCCAGCCGGGTCGCTAGCGACTCCTACGAGCAGTACGTC.

The table lists this clonotype with a few counts. The J gene is TRBJ2-7, the V gene TRBV7-2; D not resolved. Germline CDR1 SGHTA, CDR2 FQGNSA. This CDR3 has 15 residues. Trimming left V 5 bases short and J 2 bases short, with 16 bases between. The chain's CDR3 is CASSEQIIATYEQYF. The CDR3 DNA sequence: TGTGCCAGCAGCGAACAGATTATTGCAACCTACGAGCAGTACTTC.

This clonotype was picked up a small number of times. V is TRBV6-2 or TRBV6-3 and J is TRBJ2-1, with D possibly TRBD2 on 6 matching bases. The V gene lost 2 bases and the J gene lost 4 bases, with 12 bases spanning the gap. CDR3 length equals 15 residues. Germline assignment: CDR1 MNHEY and CDR2 SVGEGT. In DNA form, the CDR3 reads TGTGCCAGCAGTTACGAGCTAGCGAGATACAATGAGCAGTTCTTC. Amino acid sequence: CASSYELARYNEQFF.

The V and J genes are TRBV3-1 and TRBJ2-3; 7 bases match TRBD2. After removal of 3 bases from V and 1 base from J, the junction contained 7 bases not matched to a gene. Looked up from germline, CDR1 is LGHDT and CDR2 is YNNKEL (reference sequence). This CDR3 is built from 16 residues. Here the CDR3 reads CASSQGLPSGTDTQYF. CDR3 sequence (DNA): TGTGCCAGCAGCCAGGGACTACCCAGCGGCACAGATACGCAGTATTTT.

The rearrangement joins TRBV5-1 to TRBJ2-2; TRBD2 might be the D (6 bases). The ends were cut back, 2 bases at V and 4 bases at J, with 12 bases in the middle. The CDR3 is 15 amino acids. Germline loops: CDR1 SGHRS, CDR2 YFSETQ. The chain's CDR3 is CASSLRESATGELFF. CDR3 nucleotides: TGCGCCAGCAGCTTACGGGAGTCGGCCACCGGGGAGCTGTTTTTT.

This clonotype turned up a few times. DNA of the CDR3: TGTGCCAGTAGTATAGTCCTAGCGGGAGGATCTGGGGAGCTGTTTTTT. Translation gives CASSIVLAGGSGELFF. The chain has TRBV19 and TRBJ2-2; TRBD2 matches 11 bases. The V segment lost 1 base and the J segment 8 bases; nucleotides outside the gene matches: 6. CDR3 length: 16 amino acids. Looked up from germline, CDR1 is LNHDA and CDR2 is SQIVND (reference sequence).

This clonotype was recorded a few times. This rearrangement joins TRBV20-1 to TRBJ2-3; D remains unclear. Germline loops: CDR1 DFQATT, CDR2 SNEGSKA (reference sequence). The CDR3 totals 14 residues. Trimming removed 0 bases from V and 3 bases from J, with 10 bases in between. The CDR3 nucleotides read TGCAGTGCTAGAGATTCGGAAGGAACAGATACGCAGTATTTT. This gives the protein CSARDSEGTDTQYF.

The chain employs TRBV7-8 and TRBJ2-5, with D perhaps TRBD1 or TRBD2 (6 bases each). The CDR3 contains 15 residues. Germline V gives CDR1 SGHVS, CDR2 FQNEAQ. Trimming took off 3 bases at V and 5 bases at J, with 16 bases between the two ends. CDR3 region: CASSFSRGAEETQYF. The CDR3 DNA sequence: TGTGCCAGCAGCTTCAGTAGGGGGGCAGAGGAGACCCAGTACTTC.

This clonotype was found a few times. This rearrangement joins TRBV5-1 to TRBJ1-1; 7 positions agree with TRBD1. The V segment lost 4 bases and the J segment 0 bases; nucleotides outside the gene matches: 6. This CDR3 has 15 residues. Looked up from germline, CDR1 is SGHRS and CDR2 is YFSETQ. The CDR3 loop is CASSPTGPMNTEAFF. In nucleotides, the CDR3 is TGCGCCAGCAGCCCGACAGGGCCCATGAACACTGAAGCTTTCTTT.

The V and J genes are TRBV3-1 and TRBJ2-3; D possibly uses TRBD1 or TRBD2 (6 bases each). This CDR3 has 16 amino acids. Germline CDR1 and CDR2: LGHDT and YNNKEL (reference sequence). V gave up 0 bases and J gave up 3 bases, with 13 bases separating them. This CDR3 reads CASSQELGGATDTQYF. DNA of the CDR3: TGTGCCAGCAGCCAAGAGTTGGGGGGCGCGACAGATACGCAGTATTTT.

This clonotype was found many times. DNA of the CDR3: TGCAGCGTCGCACCCTCGCTAGCGGGAACCCATGAGCAGTTCTTC. As protein: CSVAPSLAGTHEQFF. This chain joins TRBV29-1 and TRBJ2-1, with 9 positions matching TRBD2. Germline V CDR1 and CDR2: SQVTM, ANQGSEA. The ends lost 6 bases at V and 8 bases at J; junction bases unmatched: 14. CDR3 length: 15 residues.

This clonotype has at least ten counts. The chain joins TRBV5-1 to TRBJ2-1; TRBD1 agrees at 9 bases. V shed 6 bases and J 7 bases; nucleotides not matched to a gene: 8. Germline CDR1 and CDR2: SGHRS and YFSETQ. The length of the CDR3 is 14 residues. The CDR3 spells CASTSGTGSNEQFF. The CDR3 DNA sequence: TGCGCCAGCACTTCCGGGACAGGGAGTAATGAGCAGTTCTTC.

This clonotype came up a few times. This rearrangement joins TRBV5-5 to TRBJ2-4; 14 bases agree with TRBD2. CDR1 and CDR2 (germline): SGHKS, YYEKEE (reference sequence). The CDR3 contains 18 residues. J lost 1 base, V lost 4 bases, and 7 bases had no gene match. The CDR3 spells CASSAGTSGSRAKNIQYF. In nucleotides, the CDR3 is TGTGCCAGCAGCGCCGGGACTAGCGGGAGTCGTGCCAAAAACATTCAGTACTTC.

The chain couples TRBV4-1 to TRBJ2-1; TRBD2 is a possible D gene (6 bases). From germline, CDR1 is MGHRA and CDR2 YSYEKL. CDR3 length equals 17 residues. With 3 bases removed from V and 2 bases from J, the gap between germline ends came to 17 bases. CDR3 DNA: TGCGCCAGCAGCCACATCGGGAGAGGGCGGGCCTACAATGAGCAGTTCTTC. Amino acids: CASSHIGRGRAYNEQFF.

The rearrangement joins TRBV29-1 to TRBJ1-2; D perhaps matches TRBD1 (5 bases). This CDR3 spans 13 amino acids. Trimming shortened V by 2 bases and J by 7 bases, and 14 bases separated the two germline ends. Germline V gives CDR1 SQVTM, CDR2 ANQGSEA. CDR3 coding DNA: TGCAGCGTTGAACCACAGGAAGGCTTTGGCTACACCTTC. The encoded protein is CSVEPQEGFGYTF.

Only a few counts were recorded for this clonotype. The chain has TRBV20-1 and TRBJ1-4; 10 positions match TRBD1. Germline lookup yields CDR1 DFQATT and CDR2 SNEGSKA (reference sequence). The CDR3 contains 14 residues. J was trimmed by 8 bases and V by 6 bases; bases with no gene match: 9. The CDR3 DNA is TGCAGTGCGCCAGACAGGGGGCTAGGGGAAAAACTGTTTTTT. It translates to CSAPDRGLGEKLFF.

The chain joins TRBV5-1 to TRBJ2-5; D is unclear. Germline values: CDR1 SGHRS, CDR2 YFSETQ. The CDR3 totals 15 residues. V was shortened by 1 base and J by 1 base, with 11 bases between the two germline ends. CDR3 loop: CASSLIRRIQETQYF. In nucleotides, the CDR3 is TGCGCCAGCAGCTTGATTCGACGGATCCAAGAGACCCAGTACTTC.

The chain couples TRBV6-6 to TRBJ1-1, with D uncertain. The V and J ends lost 5 bases and 6 bases respectively, with 13 bases between them. The CDR3 has 13 residues. Germline V gene data show CDR1 as MNHNY and CDR2 as SVGAGI (reference sequence). DNA of the CDR3: TGTGCCAGCAGTAACCCCGAGGGCGCTGAAGCTTTCTTT. Translated, it gives CASSNPEGAEAFF.

The chain uses TRBV2 and TRBJ2-7, with D unresolved. The germline gives CDR1 SNHLY, CDR2 FYNNEI. The CDR3 is 14 residues long. Trimming took off 1 base at V and 3 bases at J, with 10 bases between the two ends. The CDR3, as DNA: TGTGCCAGCAGTGAAGAGCAGGCTTACTACGAGCAGTACTTC. As protein: CASSEEQAYYEQYF.

The chain uses TRBV18 and TRBJ2-2; D gene uncertain. Germline CDR1 and CDR2: KGHSH and LQKENI. Trimming removed 2 bases from V and 7 bases from J, with 20 bases in between. The CDR3 has 17 residues. CDR3 DNA sequence: TGTGCCAGCTCACCAATTGAAGCGCCCGAGGCCGGCGGGGAGCTGTTTTTT. Protein sequence: CASSPIEAPEAGGELFF.

This clonotype came up a few times. V and J are TRBV29-1 and TRBJ2-2, with TRBD1 matching over 9 bases. The CDR3 spans 15 residues. The ends lost 7 bases at V and 5 bases at J; junction bases unmatched: 11. Germline V CDR1 and CDR2: SQVTM, ANQGSEA. The CDR3 loop reads CSAPKGDRVTGELFF. For the CDR3, the DNA is TGCAGCGCCCCGAAGGGGGACAGGGTGACCGGGGAGCTGTTTTTT.

This chain links TRBV28 with TRBJ1-1; TRBD1 is a possible D gene (6 bases). The germline V gene encodes CDR1 MDHEN and CDR2 SYDVKM. With 8 bases removed from V and 1 base from J, the gap between germline ends came to 11 bases. The CDR3 is made up of 13 amino acids. Written as DNA, the CDR3 is TGTGCCAGCGGGGGCGTTCAGAACACTGAAGCTTTCTTT. Protein: CASGGVQNTEAFF. Supplemented by reference TRBV28 and TRBJ1-1, the full variable domain reads DVKVTQSSRYLVKRTGEKVFLECVQDMDHENMFWYRQDPGLGLRLIYFSYDVKMKEKGDIPEGYSVSREKKERFSLILESASTNQTSMYLCASGGVQNTEAFFGQGTRLTVV.